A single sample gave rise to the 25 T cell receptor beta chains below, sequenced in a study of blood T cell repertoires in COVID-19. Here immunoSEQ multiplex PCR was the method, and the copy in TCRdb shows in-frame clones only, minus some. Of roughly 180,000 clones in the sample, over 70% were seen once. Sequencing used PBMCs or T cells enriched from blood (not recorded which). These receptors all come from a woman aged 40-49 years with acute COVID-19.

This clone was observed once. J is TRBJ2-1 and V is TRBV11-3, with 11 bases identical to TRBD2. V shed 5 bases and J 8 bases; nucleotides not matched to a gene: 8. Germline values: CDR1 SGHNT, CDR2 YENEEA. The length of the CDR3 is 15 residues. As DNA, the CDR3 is TGTGCCAGCAGCCTTAGCGGGAGGGGAGGCCATGAGCAGTTCTTC. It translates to CASSLSGRGGHEQFF.

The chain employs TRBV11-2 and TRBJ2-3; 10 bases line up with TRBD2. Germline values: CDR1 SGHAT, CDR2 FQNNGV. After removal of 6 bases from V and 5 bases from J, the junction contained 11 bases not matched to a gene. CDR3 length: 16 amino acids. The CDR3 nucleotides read TGTGCCAGCAGGACCGGTATAGCGGGAGGTGGAGATACGCAGTATTTT. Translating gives CASRTGIAGGGDTQYF.

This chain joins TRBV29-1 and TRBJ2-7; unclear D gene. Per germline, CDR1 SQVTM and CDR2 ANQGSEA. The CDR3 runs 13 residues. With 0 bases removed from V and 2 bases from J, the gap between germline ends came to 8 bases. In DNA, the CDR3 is TGCAGCGTTGAAGATCTCGACACCTACGAGCAGTACTTC. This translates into CSVEDLDTYEQYF.

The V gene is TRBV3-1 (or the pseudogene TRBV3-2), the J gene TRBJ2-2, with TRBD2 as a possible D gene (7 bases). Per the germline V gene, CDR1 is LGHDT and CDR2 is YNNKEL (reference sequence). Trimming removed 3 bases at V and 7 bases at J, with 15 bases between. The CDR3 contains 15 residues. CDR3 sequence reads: CASSHLAGADGELFF. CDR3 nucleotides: TGTGCCAGCAGCCACCTGGCGGGGGCGGACGGGGAGCTGTTTTTT.

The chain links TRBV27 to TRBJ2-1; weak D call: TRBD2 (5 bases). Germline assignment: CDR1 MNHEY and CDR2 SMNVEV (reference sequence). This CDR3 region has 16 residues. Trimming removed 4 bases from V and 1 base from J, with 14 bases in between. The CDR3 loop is CASSWQRTGSYNEQFF. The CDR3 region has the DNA TGTGCCAGCAGTTGGCAAAGGACGGGGTCCTACAATGAGCAGTTCTTC.

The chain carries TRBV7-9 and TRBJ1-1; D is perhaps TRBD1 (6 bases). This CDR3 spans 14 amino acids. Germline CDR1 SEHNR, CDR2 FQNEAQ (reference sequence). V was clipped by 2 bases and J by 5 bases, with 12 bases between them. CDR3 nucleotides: TGTGCCAGCAGCTTAACACAGGGTGGGACTGAAGCTTTCTTT. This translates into CASSLTQGGTEAFF.

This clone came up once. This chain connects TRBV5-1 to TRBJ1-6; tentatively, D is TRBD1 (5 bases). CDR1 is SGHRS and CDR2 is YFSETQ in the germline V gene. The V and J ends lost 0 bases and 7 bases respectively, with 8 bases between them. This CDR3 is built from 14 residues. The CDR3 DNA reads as TGCGCCAGCAGCTTGGCAGGGAACAATTCACCCCTCCACTTT. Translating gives CASSLAGNNSPLHF.

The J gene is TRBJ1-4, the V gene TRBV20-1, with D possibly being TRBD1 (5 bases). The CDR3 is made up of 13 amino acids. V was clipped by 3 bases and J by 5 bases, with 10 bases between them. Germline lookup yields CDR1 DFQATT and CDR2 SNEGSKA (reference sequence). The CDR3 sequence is CSASAGGNEKLFF. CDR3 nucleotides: TGCAGTGCTAGTGCCGGGGGGAATGAAAAACTGTTTTTT.

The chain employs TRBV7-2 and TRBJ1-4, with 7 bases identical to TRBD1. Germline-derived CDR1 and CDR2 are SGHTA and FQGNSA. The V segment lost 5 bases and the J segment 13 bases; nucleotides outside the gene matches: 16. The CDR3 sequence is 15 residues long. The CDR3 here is CASSPDRSPPRGLFF. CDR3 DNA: TGTGCCAGCAGCCCGGACAGGAGCCCCCCACGGGGACTGTTTTTT.

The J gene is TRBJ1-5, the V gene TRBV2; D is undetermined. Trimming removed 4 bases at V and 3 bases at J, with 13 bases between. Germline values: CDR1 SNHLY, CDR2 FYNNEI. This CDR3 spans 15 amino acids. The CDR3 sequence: CASSAVGANNQPQHF. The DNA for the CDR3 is TGTGCCAGCAGTGCGGTCGGTGCCAACAATCAGCCCCAGCATTTT.

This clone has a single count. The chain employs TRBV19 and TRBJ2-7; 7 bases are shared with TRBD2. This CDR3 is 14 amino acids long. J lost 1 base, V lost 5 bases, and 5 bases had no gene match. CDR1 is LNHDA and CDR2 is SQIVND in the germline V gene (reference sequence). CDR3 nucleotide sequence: TGTGCCAGTAGTGCTAGCGGTCTTTCCTACGAGCAGTACTTC. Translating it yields CASSASGLSYEQYF.

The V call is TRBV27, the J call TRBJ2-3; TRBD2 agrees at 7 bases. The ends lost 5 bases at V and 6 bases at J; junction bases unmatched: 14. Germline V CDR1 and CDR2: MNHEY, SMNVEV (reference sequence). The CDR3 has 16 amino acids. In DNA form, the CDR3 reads TGTGCCAGCAGTCCCTCCGCGGGGGAGTCTACGGATACGCAGTATTTT. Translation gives CASSPSAGESTDTQYF.

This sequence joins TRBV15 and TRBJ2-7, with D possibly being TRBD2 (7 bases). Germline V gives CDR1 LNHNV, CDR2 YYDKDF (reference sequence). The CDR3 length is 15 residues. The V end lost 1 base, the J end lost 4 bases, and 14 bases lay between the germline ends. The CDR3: CATSRAPGGLYEQYF. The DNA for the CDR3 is TGTGCCACCAGCAGAGCCCCCGGGGGGCTATACGAGCAGTACTTC.

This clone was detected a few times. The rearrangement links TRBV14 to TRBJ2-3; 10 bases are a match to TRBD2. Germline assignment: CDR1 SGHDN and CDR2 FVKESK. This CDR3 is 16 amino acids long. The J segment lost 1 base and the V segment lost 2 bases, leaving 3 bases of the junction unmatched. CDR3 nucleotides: TGTGCCAGCAGCCAACCCGGGACTAGCGGCACAGATACGCAGTATTTT. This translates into CASSQPGTSGTDTQYF.

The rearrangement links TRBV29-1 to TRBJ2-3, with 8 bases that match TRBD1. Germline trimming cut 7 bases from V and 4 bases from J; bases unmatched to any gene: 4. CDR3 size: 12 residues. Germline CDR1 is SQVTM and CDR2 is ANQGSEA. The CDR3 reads CSGRTGSDTQYF. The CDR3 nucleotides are TGCAGCGGCCGGACAGGGTCAGATACGCAGTATTTT.

CDR3 sequence (DNA): TGTGCCAGCAGCCACCACACCTACGAGCAGTACTTC. It codes for CASSHHTYEQYF. The rearrangement links TRBV3-1 (or the pseudogene TRBV3-2) to TRBJ2-7; D is unresolved. Germline CDR1 is LGHDT and CDR2 is YNNKEL (reference sequence). The CDR3 contains 12 residues. Trimming took 3 bases from V and 2 from J, leaving 5 bases between them.

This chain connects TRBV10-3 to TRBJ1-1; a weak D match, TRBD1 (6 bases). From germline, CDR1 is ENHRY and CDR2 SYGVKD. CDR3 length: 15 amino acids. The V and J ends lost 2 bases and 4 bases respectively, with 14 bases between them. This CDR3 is CAISETNRVTTEAFF. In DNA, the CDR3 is TGTGCCATCAGTGAGACAAACAGGGTAACCACTGAAGCTTTCTTT.

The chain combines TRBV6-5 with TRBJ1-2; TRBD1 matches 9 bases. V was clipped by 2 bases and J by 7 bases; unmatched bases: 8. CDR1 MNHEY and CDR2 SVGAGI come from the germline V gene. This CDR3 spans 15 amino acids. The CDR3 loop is CASSYRKGTGTGYTF. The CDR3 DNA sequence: TGTGCCAGCAGTTACCGGAAAGGGACAGGGACTGGCTACACCTTC.

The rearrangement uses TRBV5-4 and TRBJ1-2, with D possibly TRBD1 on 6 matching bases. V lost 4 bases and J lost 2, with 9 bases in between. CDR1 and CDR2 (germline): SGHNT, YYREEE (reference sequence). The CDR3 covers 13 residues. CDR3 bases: TGTGCCAGCAGCGACGACAGGAACTATGGCTACACCTTC. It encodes CASSDDRNYGYTF.

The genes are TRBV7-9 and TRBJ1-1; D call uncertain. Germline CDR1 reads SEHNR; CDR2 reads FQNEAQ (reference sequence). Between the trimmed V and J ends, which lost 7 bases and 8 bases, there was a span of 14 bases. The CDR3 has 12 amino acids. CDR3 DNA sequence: TGTGCCAGCAATGAAGAGTTGGAGGAAGCTTTCTTT. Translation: CASNEELEEAFF.

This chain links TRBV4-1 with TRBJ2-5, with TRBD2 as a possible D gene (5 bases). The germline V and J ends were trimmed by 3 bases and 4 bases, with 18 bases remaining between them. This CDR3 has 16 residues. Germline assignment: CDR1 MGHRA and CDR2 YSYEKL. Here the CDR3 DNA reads TGCGCCAGCAGCCAGGAAGGAGGTTTCCCTGGAGAGACCCAGTACTTC. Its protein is CASSQEGGFPGETQYF.

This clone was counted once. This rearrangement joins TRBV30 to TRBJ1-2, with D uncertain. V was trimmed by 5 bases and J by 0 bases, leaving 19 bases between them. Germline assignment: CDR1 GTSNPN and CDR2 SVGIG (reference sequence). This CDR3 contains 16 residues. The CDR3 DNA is TGTGCCTGGTTCGTACAGTCGAGCAGAGCTAACTATGGCTACACCTTC. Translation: CAWFVQSSRANYGYTF. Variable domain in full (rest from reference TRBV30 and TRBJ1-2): SQTIHQWPATLVQPVGSPLSLECTVEGTSNPNLYWYRQAAGRGLQLLFYSVGIGQISSEVPQNLSASRPQDRQFILSSKKLLLSDSGFYLCAWFVQSSRANYGYTFGSGTRLTVV.

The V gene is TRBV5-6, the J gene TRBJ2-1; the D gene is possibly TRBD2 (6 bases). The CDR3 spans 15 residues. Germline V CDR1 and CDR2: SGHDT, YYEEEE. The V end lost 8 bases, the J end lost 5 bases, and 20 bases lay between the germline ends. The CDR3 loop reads CASHTGTPRDNEQFF. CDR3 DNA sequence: TGTGCCAGTCACACCGGGACTCCGCGGGACAATGAGCAGTTCTTC.

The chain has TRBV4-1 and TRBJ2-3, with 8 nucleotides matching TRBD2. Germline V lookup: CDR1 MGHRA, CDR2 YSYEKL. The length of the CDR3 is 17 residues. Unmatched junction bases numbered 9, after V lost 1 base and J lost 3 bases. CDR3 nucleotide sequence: TGCGCCAGCAGCCAAGGGTCGTCGGGAGGGAGGACAGATACGCAGTATTTT. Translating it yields CASSQGSSGGRTDTQYF.

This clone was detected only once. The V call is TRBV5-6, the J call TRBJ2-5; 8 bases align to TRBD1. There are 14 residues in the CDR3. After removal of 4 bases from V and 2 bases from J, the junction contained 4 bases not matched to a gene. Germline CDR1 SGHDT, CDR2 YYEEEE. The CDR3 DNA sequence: TGTGCCAGCAGCCCAGGGGGCATGCAAGAGACCCAGTACTTC. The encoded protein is CASSPGGMQETQYF. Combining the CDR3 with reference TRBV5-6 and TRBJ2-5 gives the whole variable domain DAGVTQSPTHLIKTRGQQVTLRCSPKSGHDTVSWYQQALGQGPQFIFQYYEEEERQRGNFPDRFSGHQFPNYSSELNVNALLLGDSALYLCASSPGGMQETQYFGPGTRLLVL.